This TCR beta chain is from a study of response to subunit inactivated influenza vaccine. TCRdb reprocessed the RT-PCR reads with MiXCR, giving one entry per CDR3 protein. The data show a few hundred thousand distinct CDR3 sequences, around 15% seen once. The V end lost 0 bases, the J end lost 6 bases, and 8 bases lay between the germline ends. The CDR3 loop spans 13 amino acids. Germline CDR1 and CDR2: KGHSH and LQKENI. This clonotype was seen more than once but under ten times. The source material was PBMCs from blood, sampled approximately 12 days after vaccination. The chain links TRBV18 to TRBJ2-5; possible D gene TRBD1, 6 bases. This TCR came from a man in his fifties or sixties who received an inactivated influenza vaccine. CDR3 sequence (DNA): TGTGCCAGCTCACCACCGGGGGCACAGACCCAGTACTTC. This codes for CASSPPGAQTQYF.